The clone carrying this TCR beta chain was seen ten or more times. Antigen unknown. This sample was taken from a study of breast tumors, draining lymph nodes, adjacent tissues. The study, taken as a whole, reports: The lymph node origin of tumor T cells was framed as consistent with a hypothesis, not demonstrated. Tumor TCR diversity was below lymph nodes but above nontumor tissue. Luminal-like breast cancer showed significantly higher tumor–nontumor repertoire similarity than basal-like. Most tumor T cells seemingly derive from lymph node, then expand in tumor.

Each CDR3 protein gets one entry after TCRdb re-called the multiplex PCR reads with MiXCR. There are some 170,000 distinct CDR3 sequences in the sample; 30% to 40% occur only once, and roughly 3.8% lies in the top ten. The lymph nodes were axillary draining lymph nodes from breast cancer patients. This clonotype originated in a female donor with breast cancer. Some clones in this sample may be carry-over from other donors' samples. Sequencing was performed on axillary lymph node tissue.

CDR3 nucleotides: TGTGCCAGTAGTATCTGGAACACCGGGGAGCTGTTTTTT. Translation: CASSIWNTGELFF. The chain has TRBV19 and TRBJ2-2, with unresolved D. V was clipped by 3 bases and J by 1 base, with 3 bases between them. This CDR3 spans 13 amino acids. The germline V gene has CDR1 LNHDA and CDR2 SQIVND (reference sequence).